Following are 17 T cell receptor beta chains from one sample sequenced in a study of beta chain features in type 1 diabetes. Expressed TCRB transcripts were sequenced after all isolated RNA was converted to cDNA. Method: immunoSEQ multiplex PCR; TCRdb's copy keeps in-frame clones and lacks some. The repertoire holds hundreds of thousands of clones, with around 15% as singletons. The specimen sequenced was naive CD4+ T cells from blood. Receptor source: a man aged 18 to 29 in good health.

This clone has only a few counts. V gene TRBV9 combines with J gene TRBJ1-2, with D possibly TRBD1 on 5 matching bases. The V gene's germline CDR1 is SGDLS and CDR2 YYNGEE. The ends were cut back, 4 bases at V and 4 bases at J, with 11 bases in the middle. The CDR3 totals 13 residues. CDR3 in DNA: TGTGCCAGCAGCCCCCCAGGGACCTATGGCTACACCTTC. Its protein is CASSPPGTYGYTF.

This clone appeared a few times. The genes are TRBV4-2 and TRBJ2-1, with TRBD1 matching 7 bases. CDR3 length: 14 residues. Trimming at V came to 2 bases and at J to 10 bases, leaving 8 bases not matched to a gene. From germline, CDR1 is LGHNA and CDR2 YNFKEQ. The CDR3 protein is CASSQPTETGEQFF. The CDR3 DNA reads TGTGCCAGCAGCCAACCGACCGAGACAGGGGAGCAGTTCTTC.

This clone was observed a few times. The chain carries TRBV5-6 and TRBJ2-3, with 7 bases fitting TRBD2. V lost 3 bases to trimming and J lost 4 bases; unmatched junction nucleotides: 8. There are 15 residues in the CDR3. Germline V gene lookup returns CDR1 SGHDT and CDR2 YYEEEE. The CDR3 region is CASSSFSGIADTQYF. The CDR3 nucleotides are TGTGCCAGCAGCTCGTTCAGCGGGATCGCAGATACGCAGTATTTT.

The gene calls are TRBV9 and TRBJ2-3; TRBD2 might be the D (8 bases). The CDR3 runs 15 residues. Trimming took off 3 bases at V and 10 bases at J, with 21 bases between the two ends. Germline assignment: CDR1 SGDLS and CDR2 YYNGEE. The CDR3 bases are TGTGCCAGCAGCGCTCGACGGGAGGGGGCCATCTCGCAGTATTTT. Protein sequence: CASSARREGAISQYF. The full variable domain, with the rest looked up from reference TRBV9 and TRBJ2-3, is DSGVTQTPKHLITATGQRVTLRCSPRSGDLSVYWYQQSLDQGLQFLIQYYNGEERAKGNILERFSAQQFPDLHSELNLSSLELGDSALYFCASSARREGAISQYFGPGTRLTVL.

The rearrangement joins TRBV7-6 to TRBJ2-3; the match to TRBD2 covers 11 bases. J lost 5 bases, V lost 0 bases, and 7 bases had no gene match. Germline CDR1 SGHVS, CDR2 FNYEAQ. The CDR3 is 17 residues long. This chain's CDR3 is CASSLAVSGRAIDTQYF. As DNA, the CDR3 is TGTGCCAGCAGCTTAGCGGTTAGCGGGAGGGCCATAGATACGCAGTATTTT.

This clone was observed a handful of times. The chain combines TRBV7-3 with TRBJ2-7, with a weak D call TRBD1 (6 bases). Trimming cost V 4 bases and J 6 bases, with 10 bases left between them. Per the germline V gene, CDR1 is SGHTA and CDR2 is FQGTGA. This CDR3 is 12 amino acids long. The CDR3 DNA follows: TGTGCCAGCAGCTCCACAGGGCCCGAGCAGTACTTC. It yields the protein CASSSTGPEQYF.

The table lists this clone with a few counts. The chain joins TRBV7-2 to TRBJ1-1, with TRBD1 matching 7 bases. V lost 7 bases to trimming and J lost 4 bases; unmatched junction nucleotides: 9. Germline values: CDR1 SGHTA, CDR2 FQGNSA. This CDR3 comprises 14 residues. The CDR3 reads CASTQGQASTEAFF. In nucleotides, the CDR3 is TGTGCCAGCACCCAAGGACAGGCCTCCACTGAAGCTTTCTTT.

The gene calls are TRBV18 and TRBJ1-1, with D unresolved. Germline assignment: CDR1 KGHSH and CDR2 LQKENI. The CDR3 length is 14 residues. V was trimmed by 8 bases and J by 4 bases, leaving 17 bases between them. DNA of the CDR3: TGTGCCAGCCAGCCGGGGTTTTCGAGCACTGAAGCTTTCTTT. Encoded protein: CASQPGFSSTEAFF.

This clone was found a few times. The chain couples TRBV7-9 to TRBJ2-3; D gene ambiguous. The CDR3 totals 15 residues. The V end was cut by 5 bases, the J end by 0 bases, with 12 bases between. Germline loops: CDR1 SEHNR, CDR2 FQNEAQ (reference sequence). The CDR3 region has the DNA TGTGCCAGCAGCCCTTGGGTGTCTAGCACAGATACGCAGTATTTT. Its protein is CASSPWVSSTDTQYF.

This clone turned up a few times. The chain recombines TRBV11-2 with TRBJ2-7; no definite D call. Germline CDR1 SGHAT, CDR2 FQNNGV. V lost 2 bases, J lost 0 bases, and 14 bases lay in between. This CDR3 has 16 residues. CDR3 in amino acids: CASSLRRVPDSYEQYF. The CDR3 nucleotides are TGTGCCAGCAGCTTAAGACGCGTACCTGACTCCTACGAGCAGTACTTC.

The chain combines TRBV6-5 with TRBJ2-7; 7 bases agree with TRBD1. CDR1 and CDR2 from the germline V gene are MNHEY and SVGAGI. J gave up 5 bases and V 3 bases, and 7 bases lay outside the gene matches. The CDR3 sequence is 14 residues long. The CDR3 DNA follows: TGTGCCAGCAGTTATAGAGGGGGCATCGACGAGCAGTACTTC. Encoded protein: CASSYRGGIDEQYF.

The chain combines TRBV5-6 with TRBJ1-4; D might be TRBD1 (6 bases). The CDR3 is 16 residues long. Germline lookup yields CDR1 SGHDT and CDR2 YYEEEE. The germline V and J ends were trimmed by 1 base and 0 bases, with 10 bases remaining between them. CDR3 region: CASSLRDRTTNEKLFF. DNA of the CDR3: TGTGCCAGCAGCTTGCGAGACAGGACAACTAATGAAAAACTGTTTTTT. The variable domain in full, with the rest retrieved from reference TRBV5-6 and TRBJ1-4, is DAGVTQSPTHLIKTRGQQVTLRCSPKSGHDTVSWYQQALGQGPQFIFQYYEEEERQRGNFPDRFSGHQFPNYSSELNVNALLLGDSALYLCASSLRDRTTNEKLFFGSGTQLSVL.

The chain uses TRBV7-3 and TRBJ1-1, with D perhaps matching TRBD1 (6 bases). The germline CDR1 and CDR2 sequences are SGHTA and FQGTGA. This CDR3 region has 13 residues. Trimming stripped 6 bases from V and 3 bases from J, with 11 bases between. The CDR3 sequence is CASSTGLDTEAFF. The DNA of the CDR3 is TGTGCCAGCAGTACAGGGCTGGACACTGAAGCTTTCTTT.

This clone has only a few counts. Other DNA sequences from this sample encode an identical CDR3 as well. The V call is TRBV5-4, the J call TRBJ2-5; perhaps TRBD1 as D (5 bases). Germline V CDR1 and CDR2: SGHNT, YYREEE (reference sequence). The CDR3 is 12 amino acids. V lost 5 bases, J lost 2 bases, and 7 bases lay in between. Written as DNA, the CDR3 is TGTGCCAGCAGTAGGACACAAGAGACCCAGTACTTC. This sequence encodes CASSRTQETQYF.

V and J are TRBV29-1 and TRBJ1-2; possibly TRBD1 for D (5 bases). The ends were cut back, 4 bases at V and 2 bases at J, with 11 bases in the middle. This CDR3 contains 13 residues. Germline values: CDR1 SQVTM, CDR2 ANQGSEA. Here the CDR3 DNA reads TGCAGCGTTGCCATGGGGCAGAACTATGGCTACACCTTC. It specifies CSVAMGQNYGYTF.

The V call is TRBV7-9, the J call TRBJ1-4; tentatively, D is TRBD1 (5 bases). Germline values: CDR1 SEHNR, CDR2 FQNEAQ (reference sequence). The ends were cut back, 5 bases at V and 8 bases at J, with 15 bases in the middle. This CDR3 spans 14 amino acids. The CDR3 coding sequence is TGTGCCAGCAGCCTCAGGGTCGGTGGGGAAAAACTGTTTTTT. Its protein is CASSLRVGGEKLFF.

The gene calls are TRBV2 and TRBJ1-2; D is uncertain. Looked up from germline, CDR1 is SNHLY and CDR2 is FYNNEI. This CDR3 region has 13 residues. V shed 7 bases and J shed 0 bases, with 9 bases lying between them. CDR3 amino acids: CASTPGANYGYTF. CDR3 DNA: TGTGCCAGCACCCCCGGTGCTAACTATGGCTACACCTTC.